These T cell receptor beta chains were read from a single sample in a study of cytomegalovirus exposure and HLA in healthy donors. Here immunoSEQ multiplex PCR was the method, and the copy in TCRdb shows in-frame clones only, minus some. The repertoire holds 150,000 to 200,000 clones, roughly 80% seen once, with about 1.7% in the top ten. Sequenced material: PBMCs. These receptors all stem from a young woman in good health and CMV-seronegative. Each CDR3 is given with its conserved first and last residue. Fields, in order: V gene, CDR3 protein.

TRBV21-1 | CASSDPQGAYGYTF
TRBV6-5 | CASSSSIGAGGNTIYF
TRBV4-3 | CASSQATRPVDTQYF
TRBV7-2 | CASSLGGTGGNQPQHF
TRBV7-2 | CASSLPASYEQYF
TRBV5-6 | CASSLDTRGETQYF
TRBV29-1 | CSVVEGNYGYTF
TRBV30 | CAWSEAGGPYTQYF
TRBV6-6 | CASTRGGESYEQYF
TRBV28 | CASSLPDRVNEQFF
TRBV7-9 | CASSLVPGSENGYTF
TRBV29-1 | CSVEDPTGTRVYNEQFF
TRBV15 | CATSRGGSNNEKLFF
TRBV4-1 | CASGHPREPGYTF
TRBV7-9 | CSSSSSYTLDRQKAFF
TRBV5-5 | CASSLRFGHVGKNSPLHF
TRBV5-8 | CASNPDGGSTEAFF
TRBV27 | CASSPDRTPRGNQPQHF
TRBV25-1 | CASRDRGHPEAFF
TRBV27 | CASSYVGGNTEAFF
TRBV28 | CASSLSGAGANVLTF
TRBV6-5 | CASSPSSVSSYEQYF
TRBV29-1 | CSVEGTGGGQPQHF
TRBV2 | CASRGAGRAHNEQFF
TRBV4-1 | CASSRWTGRGQETQYF
TRBV28 | CASSLSGHSSGTDTQYF
TRBV29-1 | CSVESQGPEQYF
TRBV6-5 | CASSYSGGEQYF
TRBV6-5 | CASSYSTGGYTF
TRBV28 | CASSLTGQGYEQYF
TRBV7-2 | CASSSTTGGPTQYF
TRBV2 | CASGYGTSGPSSTDTQYF
TRBV4-2 | CASSQERRGGYTF
TRBV7-2 | CASSPPHTGGRAGTQYF
TRBV27 | CASSSLGRGITEAFF
TRBV18 | CASSPQRLAGAPWYEQYF
TRBV5-5 | CASSPTDRAYEQYF
TRBV9 | CASSSDRENTEAFF
TRBV12-5 | CASGYPTDTQYF
TRBV18 | CASSSGTVTYEQYF
TRBV6-5 | CASRNSPGRPQHF
TRBV29-1 | CSVATTFGGGYEQYF
TRBV27 | CASSSGYTTDTQYF
TRBV28 | CASSRDRGNIQYF
TRBV7-6 | CASSTRGGRADEQFF
TRBV19 | CATRDRVPSPLHF
TRBV18 | CASSPQGQPHSGANVLTF